This TCR beta chain was identified during a study of blood T cell repertoires in COVID-19 (dated by TCRdb to about 2020). At the level of the whole study: Collaborator samples came from the United States, Italy and Spain and covered acute and convalescent phases of COVID-19. The material from the prospective study consisted of cDNA or gDNA derived from T cells, B-cell-depleted T cells, or PBMCs. The dataset comprised deeply sampled blood TCRbeta repertoires from subjects exposed to, actively infected with, or recovered from COVID-19. The repertoires were made available in a free public database intended to serve as a resource for research on the immune response to SARS-CoV-2. Samples were obtained from the ongoing ImmuneRACE study (first 160 participants) and from some 1,300 subjects provided by 6 global collaborators. A de-identified subject ID, COVID-19 status, age in years and sex were almost always included in the sample metadata. Where available, HLA class I and class II types were obtained from metadata supplied by the sample provider rather than from assay-based typing. The investigation overall reported the following: The quantity of clinical and demographic metadata differed by source and by participant and was supplied without curation.

At one collaborating source in Seattle, patients were enrolled during active infection and were followed longitudinally through the course of disease. Whole blood was collected in K2EDTA tubes by collaborating institutions according to the institutions' own protocols. Collaborator samples were shipped for TCRbeta analysis as frozen whole blood, isolated PBMCs, or DNA extracted from either sample type. The immunoSEQ Assay, a bias-controlled multiplex PCR, was used to amplify TCRbeta CDR3 regions from genomic DNA. The authors' analysis ran thus. The number of nucleated cells in each sample was estimated from the amplification of reference gene primers within the assay. To quantify the absolute abundance of each unique TCRbeta CDR3 rearrangement, sequence reads were collapsed and filtered. For each sample, productive Simpson clonality was calculated as the square root of Simpson's diversity index over productive rearrangements. TCRdb holds this immuneACCESS table with in-frame rearrangements only. Some clones are missing; in checked studies, unresolved V genes explain under half, and the rest has no known cause. D and trimming come from the DNA, and the V and J calls and clone size come from that table. This sample gives fewer than 300,000 clones in total; around 82% of them show up just once. The top ten clonotypes cover 15% to 18% of the sample.

A note on this clone: No antigen is known for it. Qualities for individual bases were not recorded, and no much larger clone is one base off.

The clonotype comes from a person aged 70 to 85 with COVID-19, enrolled during active disease. Sample: peripheral blood.

The bases are TGTGCCAGCAGTTTACCGGGACAGACATCCTACGAGCAGTACTTC. Its protein product is CASSLPGQTSYEQYF. This chain joins TRBV28 to TRBJ2-7; TRBD1 aligns with 7 central bases. The germline V end is reduced by 2 bases and the J end by 1 base; junction bases left unmatched: 5. CDR1 MDHEN and CDR2 SYDVKM were looked up in the germline V gene. The CDR3 goes from the cysteine to the phenylalanine over 15 residues. Solely the CDR3 DNA is kept, with 45 bases framed from the first base.